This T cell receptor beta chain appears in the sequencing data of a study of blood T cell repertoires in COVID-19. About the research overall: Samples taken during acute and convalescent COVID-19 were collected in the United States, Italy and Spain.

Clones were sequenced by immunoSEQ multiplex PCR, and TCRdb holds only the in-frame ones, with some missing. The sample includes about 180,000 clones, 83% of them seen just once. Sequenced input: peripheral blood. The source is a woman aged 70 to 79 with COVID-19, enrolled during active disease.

DNA of the CDR3: TGTGCCAGCAGCCGCACGGGACAAAGAAAAAGTAATAGCAATCAGCCCCAGCATTTT. Translation: CASSRTGQRKSNSNQPQHF. The rearrangement joins TRBV7-7 to TRBJ1-5; TRBD1 might be the D (6 bases). The CDR3 totals 19 residues. V was trimmed by 5 bases and J by 0 bases, leaving 23 bases between them. Germline CDR1 SSHAT, CDR2 FNYEAQ (reference sequence).